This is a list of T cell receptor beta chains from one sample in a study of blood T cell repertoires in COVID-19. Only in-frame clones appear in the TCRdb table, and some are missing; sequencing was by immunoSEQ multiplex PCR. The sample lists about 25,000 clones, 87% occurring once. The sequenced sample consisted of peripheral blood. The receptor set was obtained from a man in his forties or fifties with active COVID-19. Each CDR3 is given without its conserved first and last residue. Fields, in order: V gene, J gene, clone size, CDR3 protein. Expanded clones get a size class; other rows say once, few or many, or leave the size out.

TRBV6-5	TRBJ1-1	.	ASSYAAGNTEAF
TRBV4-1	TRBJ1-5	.	ASSRRDRALDGNQPQH
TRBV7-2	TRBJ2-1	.	ASSLGEGSSYNEQF
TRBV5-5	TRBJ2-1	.	ASSLTDRTYNEQF
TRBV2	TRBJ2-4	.	ASSEAGGHSNIQY
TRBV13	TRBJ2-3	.	ASSNAGTSGIDTQY
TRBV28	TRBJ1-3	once	ASSRGGSGNTIY
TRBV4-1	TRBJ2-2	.	ASSRYRDYTGELF
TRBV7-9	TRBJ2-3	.	ASSAGRKMASTDTQY
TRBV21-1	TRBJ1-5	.	ASSLGALGNQPQH
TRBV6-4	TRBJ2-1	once	ASSVNGGNEQF
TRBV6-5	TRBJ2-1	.	ATKGVYNEQF
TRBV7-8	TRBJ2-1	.	ASSSNLRFRDFLYNEQF
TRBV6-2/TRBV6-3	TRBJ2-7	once	ASSSMRQDKNPYEQY
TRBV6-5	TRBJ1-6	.	ASRAGQYNSPLH
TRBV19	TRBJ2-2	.	ASSIRQGVTGELF
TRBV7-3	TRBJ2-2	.	ASSLYPGNTGELF
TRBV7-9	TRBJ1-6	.	ASSLGQGFSNSPLH